This paragraph covers one T cell receptor beta chain sequence. Its antigen is unidentified. Second-dose intervals of approximately 4 or approximately 12 weeks were pooled. Germline CDR1 SGDLS, CDR2 YYNGEE. This CDR3 contains 16 residues. The junction had 10 bases not matched to a gene; V was cut back by 4 bases and J by 4 bases. This entry comes from a study of T cell responses to AZD1222 COVID-19 vaccine. Notes on the study in general: Regions left unmutated in variants are reportedly the target of nearly half of spike-specific TCRs. Clonal diversity may have been underestimated in mostly white British donors.

This table comes from immunoSEQ multiplex PCR, and its TCRdb copy is limited to in-frame clones, with some not included. The data hold 100,000 or so clones, with around 87% observed a single time. Specimen: peripheral blood, collected 28 days after the second AZD1222 dose. The V call is TRBV9, the J call TRBJ2-1; 8 nucleotides line up with TRBD2. The TCR comes from an adult who received the AZD1222 COVID-19 vaccine. The CDR3 nucleotides read TGTGCCAGCAGCCACAATGAGGTAGCGGGGTACAATGAGCAGTTCTTC. Protein product: CASSHNEVAGYNEQFF.